A selection of T cell receptor beta chains follows, all from one sample in a study of shared clonotypes between healthy human individuals. Libraries were prepared by immunoSEQ multiplex PCR; TCRdb keeps only in-frame clonotypes and omits some of them. The table shows 2 million to 2.5 million clones, with 90% to 95% occurring only once. Sequenced sample: naive CD4+ T cells sorted from blood. The receptors were gathered from a young man in good health. CDR3s include the opening cysteine and the closing phenylalanine or tryptophan. Each record gives: clone size, J gene, D gene, V gene, CDR3 DNA, CDR3 protein. The D gene is left open where the match is weak. Size is omitted from some rows. Given values are once, few, many or a class for expanded clones.

NA	TRBJ2-3	TRBD1	TRBV12-5	TGTGCTAGTGGGCGAGGGACAGGGGGCCCGGATACGCAGTATTTT	CASGRGTGGPDTQYF
NA	TRBJ2-7	NA	TRBV5-8	TGTGCCAGCAGCCTGAACAGGGCCAGCTCCTACGAGCAGTACTTC	CASSLNRASSYEQYF
NA	TRBJ1-5	TRBD1	TRBV5-1	TGCGCCAGCAGCTTGGCCGGACAGGCGGGACAGCCCCAGCATTTT	CASSLAGQAGQPQHF
NA	TRBJ1-2	TRBD1	TRBV7-9	TGTGCCAGCAGCTCCGGAAAGGGACAGGGCAACTATGGCTACACCTTC	CASSSGKGQGNYGYTF
NA	TRBJ2-4	TRBD1	TRBV7-9	TGTGCCAGCAGCCCTGACAGGGCCCAAAACATTCAGTACTTC	CASSPDRAQNIQYF
NA	TRBJ2-3	TRBD1	TRBV5-1	TGCGCCAGCAGCTTAAGACAGGGGTGGGGTGCAGATACGCAGTATTTT	CASSLRQGWGADTQYF
NA	TRBJ2-3	NA	TRBV29-1	TGCAGCGTTGAAGATCGGGGAGGCCCAGATACGCAGTATTTT	CSVEDRGGPDTQYF
NA	TRBJ2-3	TRBD1	TRBV10-3	TGTGCCACCAGACAGGGGGGCGGCACAGATACGCAGTATTTT	CATRQGGGTDTQYF
once	TRBJ2-7	TRBD2	TRBV5-4	TGTGCCAGCAGCTTGGGACTAGCGGGATGGGAGCAGTACTTC	CASSLGLAGWEQYF
NA	TRBJ2-1	NA	TRBV18	TGTGCCAGCTCACCAGTGGAGGGGGGCAATGAGCAGTTCTTC	CASSPVEGGNEQFF
NA	TRBJ2-2	NA	TRBV5-1	TGCGCCAGCAGCTTGAGAGGACAAGGTTGGGGGTATAACGGGGAGCTGTTTTTT	CASSLRGQGWGYNGELFF
NA	TRBJ2-6	NA	TRBV7-9	TGTGCCAGCAGCCCCCAGGGTTCTGGGGCCAACGTCCTGACTTTC	CASSPQGSGANVLTF
once	TRBJ1-2	NA	TRBV4-1	TGCGCCAGCAGCCATATGGGGGGGGCCAGGGAGGCTTATGGCTACACCTTC	CASSHMGGAREAYGYTF
NA	TRBJ1-6	NA	TRBV27	TGTGCCAGCAGCCCAAAGCCTTATAATTCACCCCTCCACTTT	CASSPKPYNSPLHF
NA	TRBJ2-1	NA	TRBV2	TGTGCCAGCAGTGACTGGGCTGGCTCCTACAATGAGCAGTTCTTC	CASSDWAGSYNEQFF
NA	TRBJ1-2	NA	TRBV19	TGTGCCAGTACTCAAGAAGGCTACACCTTC	CASTQEGYTF
NA	TRBJ1-3	NA	TRBV10-3	TGTGCCATCAGTGAGGCGGAATCTGGAAACACCATATATTTT	CAISEAESGNTIYF